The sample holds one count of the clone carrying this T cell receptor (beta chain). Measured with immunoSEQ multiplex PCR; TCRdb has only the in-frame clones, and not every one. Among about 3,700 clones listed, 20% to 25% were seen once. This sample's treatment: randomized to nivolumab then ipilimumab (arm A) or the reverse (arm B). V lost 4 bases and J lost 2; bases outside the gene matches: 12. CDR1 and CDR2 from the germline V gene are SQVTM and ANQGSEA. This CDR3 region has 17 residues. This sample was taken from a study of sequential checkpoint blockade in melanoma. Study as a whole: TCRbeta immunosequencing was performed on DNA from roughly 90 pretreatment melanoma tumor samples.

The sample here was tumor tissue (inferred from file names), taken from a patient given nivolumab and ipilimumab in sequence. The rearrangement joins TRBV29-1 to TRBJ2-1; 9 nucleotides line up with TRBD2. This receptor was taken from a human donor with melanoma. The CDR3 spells CSVVPAGGATAYNEQFF. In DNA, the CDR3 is TGCAGCGTTGTCCCAGCGGGGGGCGCCACGGCCTACAATGAGCAGTTCTTC.